Here is one TCR beta chain with its context. Its antigen is unknown. Base qualities are missing; no much larger clone stands one base away. Genomic DNA was extracted from sorted cells for sequencing of the TCRbeta CDR3 region. The immunoSEQ Assay was used to sequence the TCRbeta CDR3 regions. Imported from immuneACCESS, the table was reduced by TCRdb to in-frame sequences with V and J called. These copies leave out some clones; in studies compared against another copy, an unresolved V gene accounts for under half, and the cause of the remainder is not known. In all, the sample holds 70,000 to 100,000 clones, and 90% of those were seen once. The top ten constitute 7% to 8.5% of the sample. This sample stems from a study of OX40 agonist ivuxolimab in advanced cancers. Looking at the study overall: Ivuxolimab was a fully human IgG2 agonistic monoclonal antibody targeting the costimulatory receptor OX40 (CD134). Intravenous ivuxolimab was administered to patients every 2 weeks at six dose levels: 0.01, 0.1, 0.3, 1.5, 3 and 10 mg/kg. Of the roughly 54 patients in dose escalation, 19 had hepatocellular carcinoma, some 15 had melanoma, 9 had renal cell carcinoma and 9 had head and neck cancer. In the dose-escalation cohort, about four fifths of patients were male, and the mean age was approximately 60 years with a range of roughly 20 to 79. Patients were allowed to have had prior anti-PD-1, anti-PD-L1 or anti-CTLA-4 therapy, and approximately 41% of the dose-escalation patients had previously received checkpoint inhibitors. Three dose-escalation patients achieved partial responses, one with hepatocellular carcinoma and two with cutaneous melanoma. Peripheral TCRbeta sequencing was intended to test whether TCR sequence diversity was altered and clonal T-cell expansion was caused by ivuxolimab. The paper reports the monotherapy dose-escalation portion (N ≈ 52 patients) of the phase I ivuxolimab trial. Here is what the overall study found, with its caveats: Low levels of normalized T-cell clonal expansion were also seen in some nonresponding patients. At doses of 0.1 to 3.0 mg/kg, clonal expansion of both CD4+ and CD8+ blood T cells was observed from baseline to week 6. After ivuxolimab, CD8+ T cells had more expanded clones than CD4+ T cells on average. The antigen specificity of the clonally expanded peripheral T cells was not determined. In partial responders in the 0.1-3.0 mg/kg groups, normalized peripheral clonal expansion was found to be among the lowest, especially among CD8+ T cells.

Patients with autoimmune disease history or receiving systemic immunosuppression were excluded from the trial. Peripheral blood for TCR sequencing was collected from all dose cohorts at baseline, on cycle 4 day 1, and on cycle 7 day 1. The samples were drawn from a first-in-human, open-label, multicenter phase I dose-escalation trial of ivuxolimab. The trial enrolled adults with locally advanced or metastatic head and neck squamous cell, hepatocellular, melanoma or renal cell carcinoma. Before TCR sequencing, CD4+ and CD8+ T cells were separately sorted from peripheral blood. The junction carries 9 bases between V and J, which are trimmed by 2 bases and 2 bases respectively. Including the terminal cysteine and phenylalanine, the CDR3 comprises 14 residues. The only DNA kept is the CDR3, 42 bases in frame from the first base. The germline V gene (reference sequence) gives CDR1 as MNHNY and CDR2 as SVGAGI.

The V and J segments used are TRBV6-6 and TRBJ1-2; the D gene assignment is ambiguous. Sample: CD4+ or CD8+ T cells sorted from blood, taken in a trial of the OX40 agonist ivuxolimab. The origin of this receptor is an adult with an advanced solid tumor such as melanoma, head and neck, liver or kidney cancer. The nucleotide sequence is TGTGCCAGCAGTTACGGGGAGTCAAACTATGGCTACACCTTC. This gives the protein CASSYGESNYGYTF.